Shown below are 6 T cell receptor beta chains from a single sample sequenced in a study of regulatory T cells in long-lasting Graves disease. As to time point: persistent/refractory GD, antithyroid drugs over 5 years with positive TRAb. PBMC-derived RNA was used for the TCR library. Assembly of TCR beta libraries relied on iRepertoire HTBI primers together with Arm-PCR of CDR3 regions. MiXCR, run by TCRdb on the multiplex PCR reads, gives a single entry per CDR3 protein. The table has a few hundred thousand distinct CDR3 sequences, roughly a quarter seen once. Specimen: peripheral blood mononuclear cells (PBMCs), collected when the disease was refractory, from a patient treated with antithyroid drugs. Receptors originate from a female donor with Graves disease.

This clonotype has at least ten counts. The chain links TRBV2 to TRBJ1-1; a possible D gene is TRBD1 (5 bases). Trimming shortened V by 3 bases and J by 14 bases, and 10 bases separated the two germline ends. This CDR3 spans 10 amino acids. Looked up from germline, CDR1 is SNHLY and CDR2 is FYNNEI. Written as DNA, the CDR3 is TGTGCCAGCAGTGACAGGGTTTGGTTCTTT. The encoded protein is CASSDRVWFF.

In its sample, this clonotype was seen once. The V gene is TRBV20-1, the J gene TRBJ2-7; 11 positions match TRBD2. Trimming removed 1 base from V and 4 bases from J; junction bases left unmatched: 3. The length of the CDR3 is 14 residues. Germline CDR1 DFQATT, CDR2 SNEGSKA (reference sequence). The DNA of the CDR3 is TGCAGTGCTAGAGCCGCTAGCGGGAGGTACGAGCAGTACTTC. This sequence encodes CSARAASGRYEQYF.

Remarks on this clonotype: This may stem from a read error, because a much larger clone lies one nucleotide away. The chain is built from TRBV6-5 and TRBJ1-1; unclear D gene. The CDR3 runs 13 residues. CDR1 is MNHEY, CDR2 SVGAGI, per germline. V lost 2 bases and J 3 bases, leaving 7 bases between the germline ends. The CDR3 DNA reads TGTGCCAGCAGTTACGACACCTACACTGAAGCTTTCTTT. This sequence encodes CASSYDTYTEAFF.

Remarks on this clonotype: A single base separates this from a much larger clone, so it may be a read error. This chain uses TRBV6-1 with TRBJ1-1; tentatively, D is TRBD1 (6 bases). From germline, CDR1 is MNHNS and CDR2 SASEGT. The CDR3 has 13 amino acids. CDR3 protein: CASSVQGNTEASF. The CDR3 region has the DNA TGTGCCAGCAGTGTCCAGGGGAACACTGAAGCTTCCTTT.

The chain uses TRBV5-1 and TRBJ1-1; D might be TRBD1 (5 bases). This CDR3 has 13 residues. Trimming shortened V by 6 bases and J by 8 bases, and 17 bases separated the two germline ends. Germline V gene data show CDR1 as SGHRS and CDR2 as YFSETQ. The CDR3 loop reads CASTKPGGEEAFF. The CDR3 nucleotides read TGCGCCAGCACCAAACCCGGGGGGGAGGAAGCTTTCTTT.

This clonotype was recorded once. V usage is TRBV29-1 and J usage is TRBJ1-2; D call uncertain. The CDR3 loop spans 12 amino acids. The V end was cut by 6 bases, the J end by 4 bases, with 12 bases between. CDR1 SQVTM and CDR2 ANQGSEA come from the germline V gene. CDR3 nucleotides: TGCAGCGTGCCGGTTTTGGGCTATGGCTACACCTTC. Translation gives CSVPVLGYGYTF. The variable domain in full, completed from reference TRBV29-1 and TRBJ1-2, reads SAVISQKPSRDICQRGTSLTIQCQVDSQVTMMFWYRQQPGQSLTLIATANQGSEATYESGFVIDKFPISRPNLTFSTLTVSNMSPEDSSIYLCSVPVLGYGYTFGSGTRLTVV.